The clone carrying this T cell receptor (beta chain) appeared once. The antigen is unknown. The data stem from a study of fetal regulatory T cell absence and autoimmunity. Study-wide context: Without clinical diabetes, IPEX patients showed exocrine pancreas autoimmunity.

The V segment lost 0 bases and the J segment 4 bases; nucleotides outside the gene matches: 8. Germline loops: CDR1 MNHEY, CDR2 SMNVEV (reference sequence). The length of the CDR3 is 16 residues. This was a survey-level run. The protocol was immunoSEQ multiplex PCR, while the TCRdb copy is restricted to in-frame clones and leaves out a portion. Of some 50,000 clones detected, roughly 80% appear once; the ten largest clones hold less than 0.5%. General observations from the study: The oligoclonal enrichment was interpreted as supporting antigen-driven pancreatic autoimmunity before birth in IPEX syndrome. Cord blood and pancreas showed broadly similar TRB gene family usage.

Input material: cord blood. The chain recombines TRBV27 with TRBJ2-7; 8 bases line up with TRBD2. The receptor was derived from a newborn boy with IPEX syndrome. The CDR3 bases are TGTGCCAGCAGTTTATCCGGGGCGGGAGGACCTTACGAGCAGTACTTC. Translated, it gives CASSLSGAGGPYEQYF.